The 13 T cell receptor beta chains presented below share a single source sample, sequenced in a study of regulatory T cells in long-lasting Graves disease. Noted time point: newly diagnosed GD, antithyroid drugs for less than 3 months. The TCR library was made from RNA that had been extracted from PBMCs in TRIzol. CDR3-region Arm-PCR and iRepertoire HTBI primers produced the TCR beta libraries. TCRdb reanalysed the multiplex PCR reads using MiXCR and keeps one entry per CDR3 protein. This table has about 540,000 distinct CDR3 sequences, roughly 14% appearing once. In addition, the sample was reused for a study of T cells in Graves' hyperthyroidism and ophthalmopathy.

This sample comprised peripheral blood mononuclear cells (PBMCs), obtained at new diagnosis, from a patient treated with antithyroid drugs. Source of these receptors: a man aged 25-45 years with Graves disease.

The chain is built from TRBV6-1 and TRBJ2-7; 8 positions agree with TRBD1. Germline CDR1 is MNHNS and CDR2 is SASEGT. V dropped 8 bases and J dropped 4; count of bases not matched to a gene: 10. The CDR3 is 14 amino acids. CDR3 coding DNA: TGTGCCAGCGGCAGATCGACAGGGGTTTACGAGCAGTACTTC. Encoded protein: CASGRSTGVYEQYF.

At least ten counts were recorded for this clonotype. This chain links TRBV24-1 with TRBJ2-1; TRBD1 agrees at 8 bases. Germline V gene lookup returns CDR1 KGHDR and CDR2 SFDVKD. The CDR3 loop spans 12 amino acids. Trimming took 9 bases from V and 9 from J; bases not matched to a gene: 6. CDR3 in amino acids: CATRDRGGEQFF. As DNA, the CDR3 is TGTGCCACCCGCGACAGGGGAGGTGAGCAGTTCTTC.

This clonotype has a count of ten or more. The CDR3 region has the DNA TGCAGCGTTGAAAAGACTAGCGGGTACACAGATACGCAGTATTTT. This sequence encodes CSVEKTSGYTDTQYF. V and J are TRBV29-1 and TRBJ2-3; 10 bases align to TRBD2. Per the germline V gene, CDR1 is SQVTM and CDR2 is ANQGSEA. V dropped 2 bases and J dropped 2; count of bases not matched to a gene: 4. The CDR3 is made up of 15 amino acids.

The chain has TRBV10-3 and TRBJ2-4, with unresolved D. The V gene lost 2 bases and the J gene lost 4 bases, with 24 bases spanning the gap. Germline CDR1 ENHRY, CDR2 SYGVKD. The CDR3 has 19 residues. CDR3 bases: TGTGCCATCAGTGAGGGAGTGGGATCTGGATCCTTGGGGAAAAACATTCAGTACTTC. Amino acids: CAISEGVGSGSLGKNIQYF.

The rearrangement joins TRBV19 to TRBJ2-5; TRBD2 aligns across 7 bases. Germline V gene lookup returns CDR1 LNHDA and CDR2 SQIVND (reference sequence). CDR3 length equals 16 residues. V dropped 6 bases and J dropped 7; count of bases not matched to a gene: 17. CDR3 region: CASSTVPGRLAGTQYF. The CDR3 nucleotides read TGTGCCAGTAGCACCGTTCCGGGGAGACTAGCCGGGACCCAGTACTTC.

The table lists this clonotype with many counts. The gene calls are TRBV12-3 or TRBV12-4 and TRBJ2-1; 8 positions agree with TRBD2. Trimming at V came to 7 bases and at J to 2 bases, leaving 7 bases not matched to a gene. The length of the CDR3 is 15 residues. CDR3 amino acids: CASMYRAGAYNEQFF. The DNA for the CDR3 is TGTGCCAGCATGTACCGAGCGGGAGCCTACAATGAGCAGTTCTTC.

At least ten counts were recorded for this clonotype. The V and J genes are TRBV29-1 and TRBJ1-2; the D is unclear. This CDR3 has 12 amino acids. The ends were cut back, 4 bases at V and 4 bases at J, with 10 bases in the middle. Germline V gene sequence: CDR1 SQVTM, CDR2 ANQGSEA. CDR3 residues: CSVAEPSYGYTF. The DNA of the CDR3 is TGCAGCGTTGCTGAGCCGAGCTATGGCTACACCTTC.

This clonotype was counted at least ten times. This rearrangement joins TRBV12-3 or TRBV12-4 to TRBJ2-1; D could derive from TRBD1 or TRBD2 (5 bases each). V lost 5 bases and J lost 8, with 16 bases in between. The CDR3 totals 14 residues. Here the CDR3 DNA reads TGTGCCAGCAGTCCCACCCGGGGCTTGGATGAGCAGTTCTTC. As protein: CASSPTRGLDEQFF.

This clonotype was recorded many times. The V and J genes are TRBV24-1 and TRBJ2-3; the D gene is possibly TRBD1 (6 bases). Trimming cost V 7 bases and J 2 bases, with 9 bases left between them. The length of the CDR3 is 13 residues. Germline CDR1 and CDR2: KGHDR and SFDVKD. CDR3 in DNA: TGTGCCACCAGCCGGGACACCACAGATACGCAGTATTTT. This encodes CATSRDTTDTQYF.

The genes are TRBV13 and TRBJ1-5; 8 bases match TRBD1. The V gene end was trimmed by 5 bases and the J gene end by 8 bases; junction bases not matched to a gene: 8. The CDR3 covers 14 residues. Germline V lookup: CDR1 PRHDT, CDR2 FYEKMQ (reference sequence). The CDR3 nucleotides are TGTGCCAGCAGCCGAAGACAGGGGATGGAGCCCCAGCATTTT. It codes for CASSRRQGMEPQHF.

This clonotype was seen many times. The chain has TRBV20-1 and TRBJ2-7, with 11 bases fitting TRBD2. V lost 0 bases to trimming and J lost 0 bases; unmatched junction nucleotides: 7. The V gene's germline CDR1 is DFQATT and CDR2 SNEGSKA (reference sequence). The CDR3 runs to 17 residues. The DNA of the CDR3 is TGCAGTGCTAGAGATCTGGGAACTAGCGGGAGCTCCTACGAGCAGTACTTC. This sequence encodes CSARDLGTSGSSYEQYF.

The chain recombines TRBV27 with TRBJ2-2; TRBD2 agrees at 7 bases. CDR1 and CDR2 from the germline V gene are MNHEY and SMNVEV (reference sequence). The CDR3 covers 14 residues. The V and J ends lost 7 bases and 6 bases, in that order; junction bases with no gene match: 8. Here the CDR3 DNA reads TGTGCCAGCAACCTCGGCGGGAGCGCCGGGGAGCTGTTTTTT. Protein product: CASNLGGSAGELFF.

The CDR3 spells CASSLEQGARADTQFF. The CDR3 bases are TGCGCCAGCAGCTTGGAACAGGGGGCGCGTGCAGATACGCAGTTCTTC. The chain is built from TRBV5-1 and TRBJ2-1; TRBD1 aligns across 9 bases. The germline CDR1 and CDR2 sequences are SGHRS and YFSETQ. This CDR3 spans 16 amino acids. Unmatched junction bases numbered 13, after V lost 0 bases and J lost 12 bases.